One and the same sample provided the 10 T cell receptor beta chains below, sequenced in a study of T-cell reconstitution after alpha-beta-depleted transplantation in children. Construction of the TCRbeta library involved unique molecular identifiers. In TCRdb, the PCR reads were re-called with MiXCR into one record per CDR3 protein. Among roughly 400,000 distinct CDR3 sequences listed, 43% were seen once. The sample was PBMCs, taken before TCRalphabeta/CD19-depleted stem cell transplant. All receptors come from a girl aged 2-10 years with aplastic anemia, due to receive a stem cell transplant.

This clonotype has more than one count but fewer than ten. V gene TRBV20-1 combines with J gene TRBJ2-2; TRBD2 matches 9 bases. Germline V gene lookup returns CDR1 DFQATT and CDR2 SNEGSKA (reference sequence). V was pared by 3 bases and J by 4 bases, with 6 bases of the junction left unmatched. The CDR3 loop spans 15 amino acids. CDR3 nucleotides: TGCAGTGCTAGGGCGCTAGCGGGACTCACCGGGGAGCTGTTTTTT. Translation: CSARALAGLTGELFF.

The CDR3 region is CSASGGETEAFF. For the CDR3, the DNA is TGCAGTGCTTCAGGGGGCGAGACTGAAGCTTTCTTT. The chain uses TRBV20-1 and TRBJ1-1, with 8 positions matching TRBD1. CDR1 is DFQATT, CDR2 SNEGSKA, per germline (reference sequence). The CDR3 is 12 amino acids. V was clipped by 5 bases and J by 5 bases; unmatched bases: 4.

The chain is built from TRBV28 and TRBJ2-1; possibly TRBD1 or TRBD2 for D (5 bases each). The V and J ends lost 10 bases and 4 bases respectively, with 17 bases between them. CDR1 and CDR2 from the germline V gene are MDHEN and SYDVKM. The CDR3 extends over 14 amino acids. CDR3 amino acids: CATYGTPLYNEQFF. As DNA, the CDR3 is TGTGCCACTTACGGGACCCCACTGTACAATGAGCAGTTCTTC.

The rearrangement joins TRBV7-3 to TRBJ2-5, with D unresolved. CDR1 and CDR2 from the germline V gene are SGHTA and FQGTGA. This CDR3 has 12 amino acids. V was clipped by 1 base and J by 6 bases, with 6 bases between them. The CDR3 protein is CASSLSGQTQYF. DNA for the CDR3: TGTGCCAGCAGCTTAAGTGGCCAGACCCAGTACTTC.

The chain recombines TRBV5-1 with TRBJ2-2, with D unclear. V lost 0 bases and J lost 4, with 10 bases in between. Germline-derived CDR1 and CDR2 are SGHRS and YFSETQ. The CDR3 contains 15 residues. The DNA for the CDR3 is TGCGCCAGCAGCTTGGCCGAGACACTCACCGGGGAGCTGTTTTTT. As protein: CASSLAETLTGELFF.

This clonotype was counted ten times or more. The rearrangement uses TRBV6-1 and TRBJ2-7, with 9 positions matching TRBD1. V gave up 10 bases and J gave up 3 bases; unmatched junction bases: 10. The CDR3 is made up of 14 amino acids. Germline V lookup: CDR1 MNHNS, CDR2 SASEGT. In DNA form, the CDR3 reads TGTGCCACGTCTAAAGGGACAGGGCTCTACGAGCAGTACTTC. This gives the protein CATSKGTGLYEQYF.

This sequence joins TRBV5-4 and TRBJ2-1; the match to TRBD1 covers 10 bases. The CDR3 totals 14 residues. J was trimmed by 9 bases and V by 2 bases; bases with no gene match: 5. Per germline, CDR1 SGHNT and CDR2 YYREEE (reference sequence). The CDR3 is CASSFGTGELEQFF. CDR3 nucleotide sequence: TGTGCCAGCAGCTTCGGGACAGGGGAGCTTGAGCAGTTCTTC.

The table lists this clonotype with many counts. J is TRBJ2-1 and V is TRBV7-3; TRBD2 is a possible D gene (5 bases). The V end lost 2 bases, the J end lost 0 bases, and 11 bases lay between the germline ends. Germline assignment: CDR1 SGHTA and CDR2 FQGTGA. This CDR3 contains 16 residues. The CDR3 DNA sequence: TGTGCCAGCAGCTTATCAAGCGGCACCTCCTACAATGAGCAGTTCTTC. Its protein is CASSLSSGTSYNEQFF.

The chain links TRBV6-1 to TRBJ2-7; TRBD1 aligns across 12 bases. This CDR3 spans 14 amino acids. V dropped 6 bases and J dropped 5; count of bases not matched to a gene: 5. CDR1 is MNHNS, CDR2 SASEGT, per germline. CDR3 in amino acids: CASSRDRGRHEQYF. In DNA form, the CDR3 reads TGTGCCAGCAGCCGGGACAGGGGGCGGCACGAGCAGTACTTC.

CDR3 nucleotide sequence: TGCGCCAGCAGAGGGACAGGGGGCAGGATGTCCTACGAGCAGTACTTC. It specifies CASRGTGGRMSYEQYF. The genes are TRBV5-1 and TRBJ2-7, with TRBD1 matching over 12 bases. CDR1 is SGHRS and CDR2 is YFSETQ in the germline V gene. Germline trimming cut 5 bases from V and 1 base from J; bases unmatched to any gene: 7. The CDR3 spans 16 residues.